The 22 T cell receptor beta chains in this list originate from one sample, sequenced in a study of cytomegalovirus exposure and HLA in healthy donors. PCR amplification relied on 60 Vbeta primers (plus 13 Jbeta primers). TCRdb's copy holds only in-frame clones and misses some; the assay was immunoSEQ multiplex PCR. The sample yields approximately 70,000 clones, roughly 72% seen once. The sample comprised PBMCs. These TCRs come from a man aged 50-60 years in good health and CMV-seronegative.

The rearrangement links TRBV30 to TRBJ2-3; D is unresolved. The length of the CDR3 is 15 residues. From germline, CDR1 is GTSNPN and CDR2 SVGIG (reference sequence). Trimming took off 2 bases at V and 1 base at J, with 13 bases between the two ends. In nucleotides, the CDR3 is TGTGCCTGGAGTTTGCGGCTTGGTGGCACAGATACGCAGTATTTT. It translates to CAWSLRLGGTDTQYF.

The chain recombines TRBV27 with TRBJ1-6, with unresolved D. This CDR3 is built from 16 residues. Looked up from germline, CDR1 is MNHEY and CDR2 is SMNVEV (reference sequence). The V gene lost 3 bases and the J gene lost 2 bases, with 11 bases spanning the gap. The CDR3: CASSFRPGTYNSPLHF. The CDR3 region has the DNA TGTGCCAGCAGTTTTCGCCCCGGGACCTATAATTCACCCCTCCACTTT.

This clone was counted between two and nine times. The chain carries TRBV4-3 and TRBJ1-4; 9 nucleotides align to TRBD1. Trimming removed 0 bases from V and 5 bases from J; junction bases left unmatched: 1. The CDR3 has 15 residues. The germline CDR1 and CDR2 sequences are LGHNA and YSLEER. Here the CDR3 DNA reads TGCGCCAGCAGCCAAGAAGGACAGGGGAATGAAAAACTGTTTTTT. Translating gives CASSQEGQGNEKLFF.

The rearrangement links TRBV5-4 to TRBJ2-2; 8 nucleotides line up with TRBD1. The CDR3 length is 15 residues. Germline assignment: CDR1 SGHNT and CDR2 YYREEE (reference sequence). Trimming cost V 5 bases and J 7 bases; bases outside gene matches: 10. CDR3 region: CASSSGQGSIGELFF. The CDR3 nucleotides are TGTGCCAGCAGTTCCGGACAGGGAAGCATCGGGGAGCTGTTTTTT.

J is TRBJ1-1 and V is TRBV27, with no clear D. The CDR3 covers 13 residues. In germline, CDR1 is MNHEY, CDR2 SMNVEV (reference sequence). V was shortened by 2 bases and J by 1 base, with 5 bases between the two germline ends. In nucleotides, the CDR3 is TGTGCCAGCAGTTTAGGAGCGAACACTGAAGCTTTCTTT. It codes for CASSLGANTEAFF.

The chain is built from TRBV19 and TRBJ1-5; 9 positions agree with TRBD1. The CDR3 consists of 16 residues. Per germline, CDR1 LNHDA and CDR2 SQIVND (reference sequence). Trimming removed 6 bases from V and 0 bases from J; junction bases left unmatched: 6. CDR3 in amino acids: CASRDRGPTSNQPQHF. CDR3 DNA: TGTGCCAGTAGGGACAGGGGCCCCACTAGCAATCAGCCCCAGCATTTT.

The V and J genes are TRBV7-2 and TRBJ2-7, with TRBD2 matching over 7 bases. The J segment lost 6 bases and the V segment lost 7 bases, leaving 9 bases of the junction unmatched. The V gene's germline CDR1 is SGHTA and CDR2 FQGNSA. The length of the CDR3 is 13 residues. DNA of the CDR3: TGTGCCAGCACCCCGGGACTACCCAGCGAGCAGTACTTC. It translates to CASTPGLPSEQYF.

The rearrangement joins TRBV9 to TRBJ2-3; TRBD2 matches at 9 bases. V was pared by 3 bases and J by 3 bases, with 8 bases of the junction left unmatched. The CDR3 runs to 16 residues. Germline V gives CDR1 SGDLS, CDR2 YYNGEE. The DNA of the CDR3 is TGTGCCAGCAGCGAGCCAGGCGGGGGGGCTACAGATACGCAGTATTTT. Protein product: CASSEPGGGATDTQYF.

The chain joins TRBV11-2 to TRBJ2-7; the match to TRBD2 covers 9 bases. The CDR3 has 16 amino acids. CDR1 is SGHAT, CDR2 FQNNGV, per germline. J was trimmed by 3 bases and V by 0 bases; bases with no gene match: 6. CDR3 in amino acids: CASSLDRASGVYEQYF. The CDR3 DNA reads TGTGCCAGCAGCTTAGATAGGGCTAGCGGGGTCTACGAGCAGTACTTC.

In DNA, the CDR3 is TGTGCCACCAGCAGGACCTGGACTAGCGCCTACAATGAGCAGTTCTTC. This codes for CATSRTWTSAYNEQFF. The chain couples TRBV15 to TRBJ2-1; 9 bases agree with TRBD2. Per the germline V gene, CDR1 is LNHNV and CDR2 is YYDKDF (reference sequence). The length of the CDR3 is 16 residues. Unmatched junction bases numbered 5, after V lost 3 bases and J lost 2 bases.

V and J are TRBV29-1 and TRBJ1-1, with D tentatively TRBD1 (6 bases). CDR1 SQVTM and CDR2 ANQGSEA come from the germline V gene. The CDR3 spans 14 residues. Trimming removed 4 bases at V and 2 bases at J, with 14 bases between. This CDR3 reads CSVARQAYNTEAFF. For the CDR3, the DNA is TGCAGCGTTGCCAGACAGGCGTACAACACTGAAGCTTTCTTT.

The V and J genes are TRBV7-9 and TRBJ1-4; D gene uncertain. The CDR3 loop spans 15 amino acids. V was shortened by 1 base and J by 7 bases, with 13 bases between the two germline ends. Germline values: CDR1 SEHNR, CDR2 FQNEAQ (reference sequence). The CDR3 loop reads CASSLGGQAVEKLFF. In nucleotides, the CDR3 is TGTGCCAGCAGCTTAGGAGGGCAGGCCGTTGAAAAACTGTTTTTT.

The sample holds one count of this clone. The rearrangement uses TRBV30 and TRBJ1-1; D remains ambiguous. V was shortened by 0 bases and J by 0 bases, with 5 bases between the two germline ends. CDR1 GTSNPN and CDR2 SVGIG come from the germline V gene (reference sequence). The CDR3 spans 13 residues. For the CDR3, the DNA is TGTGCCTGGAGTGTCGGTCTGAACACTGAAGCTTTCTTT. Its protein is CAWSVGLNTEAFF.

This clone was picked up a small number of times. This chain joins TRBV5-1 and TRBJ2-1; 9 bases line up with TRBD2. Trimming took 0 bases from V and 2 from J; bases not matched to a gene: 6. The germline V gene encodes CDR1 SGHRS and CDR2 YFSETQ. CDR3 length equals 17 residues. The CDR3 nucleotides are TGCGCCAGCAGCTTGGTGACTAGCGGAAAGACCTACAATGAGCAGTTCTTC. It codes for CASSLVTSGKTYNEQFF. The full variable domain, in which reference TRBV5-1 and TRBJ2-1 provide the parts outside the CDR3, is KAGVTQTPRYLIKTRGQQVTLSCSPISGHRSVSWYQQTPGQGLQFLFEYFSETQRNKGNFPGRFSGRQFSNSRSEMNVSTLELGDSALYLCASSLVTSGKTYNEQFFGPGTRLTVL.

This clone was detected only a few times. The chain joins TRBV7-2 to TRBJ1-3; 7 nucleotides match TRBD1. The CDR3 consists of 17 residues. V was pared by 5 bases and J by 0 bases, with 10 bases of the junction left unmatched. Germline V lookup: CDR1 SGHTA, CDR2 FQGNSA. The CDR3 here is CASSRRTGVSSGNTIYF. The CDR3 nucleotides are TGTGCCAGCAGCCGACGGACAGGCGTAAGCTCTGGAAACACCATATATTTT.

This chain connects TRBV28 to TRBJ2-7; 10 bases agree with TRBD1. Germline loops: CDR1 MDHEN, CDR2 SYDVKM. The CDR3 totals 16 residues. V gave up 4 bases and J gave up 0 bases; unmatched junction bases: 6. DNA for the CDR3: TGTGCCAGCAGTTCGCCCGGACAGGGGGACTCCTACGAGCAGTACTTC. Translating it yields CASSSPGQGDSYEQYF.

V is TRBV5-1 and J is TRBJ2-7, with TRBD1 identical over 9 bases. The germline V gene encodes CDR1 SGHRS and CDR2 YFSETQ. The CDR3 consists of 15 residues. V was pared by 4 bases and J by 2 bases, with 7 bases of the junction left unmatched. The CDR3 region is CASSRGQGNTYEQYF. The CDR3 DNA reads TGCGCCAGCAGCCGGGGACAGGGCAACACCTACGAGCAGTACTTC.

This chain joins TRBV5-4 and TRBJ1-2; 7 nucleotides match TRBD1. Germline loops: CDR1 SGHNT, CDR2 YYREEE (reference sequence). The CDR3 runs to 14 residues. The ends lost 4 bases at V and 6 bases at J; junction bases unmatched: 9. The CDR3 DNA reads as TGTGCCAGCAGCACTCAAACAGGGGACCATGGCTACACCTTC. Amino acids: CASSTQTGDHGYTF.

The V call is TRBV7-9, the J call TRBJ1-2, with D possibly matching TRBD1 (6 bases). CDR1 and CDR2 from the germline V gene are SEHNR and FQNEAQ (reference sequence). V lost 3 bases, J lost 3 bases, and 17 bases lay in between. The CDR3 sequence is 16 residues long. The CDR3 is CASSFFEAGEHYGYTF. The CDR3, as DNA: TGTGCCAGCAGCTTTTTTGAGGCAGGGGAACACTATGGCTACACCTTC. Variable domain in full (rest from reference TRBV7-9 and TRBJ1-2): DTGVSQNPRHKITKRGQNVTFRCDPISEHNRLYWYRQTLGQGPEFLTYFQNEAQLEKSRLLSDRFSAERPKGSFSTLEIQRTEQGDSAMYLCASSFFEAGEHYGYTFGSGTRLTVV.

Comment on this clone: Other nucleotide sequences in the sample specify the same CDR3. V usage is TRBV7-2 and J usage is TRBJ2-7; TRBD1 is a possible D gene (6 bases). This CDR3 comprises 14 residues. Trimming took off 1 base at V and 1 base at J, with 8 bases between the two ends. Germline CDR1 reads SGHTA; CDR2 reads FQGNSA. Here the CDR3 DNA reads TGTGCCAGCAGCTTAGGGACAGCTTCCTACGAGCAGTACTTC. Translation: CASSLGTASYEQYF.

The chain combines TRBV6-5 with TRBJ2-7; D perhaps matches TRBD2 (6 bases). Trimming shortened V by 5 bases and J by 10 bases, and 21 bases separated the two germline ends. Germline V CDR1 and CDR2: MNHEY, SVGAGI. The CDR3 consists of 14 residues. The CDR3 loop reads CASSRSGLLGIQYF. The DNA of the CDR3 is TGTGCCAGCAGTAGATCGGGACTTCTTGGCATACAGTACTTC.

The V gene is TRBV5-1, the J gene TRBJ1-2, with D tentatively TRBD1 (5 bases). The germline V and J ends were trimmed by 0 bases and 2 bases, with 5 bases remaining between them. Germline V gives CDR1 SGHRS, CDR2 YFSETQ. This CDR3 has 13 amino acids. The CDR3 DNA reads TGCGCCAGCAGCTTGGGACAGAACTATGGCTACACCTTC. It specifies CASSLGQNYGYTF.